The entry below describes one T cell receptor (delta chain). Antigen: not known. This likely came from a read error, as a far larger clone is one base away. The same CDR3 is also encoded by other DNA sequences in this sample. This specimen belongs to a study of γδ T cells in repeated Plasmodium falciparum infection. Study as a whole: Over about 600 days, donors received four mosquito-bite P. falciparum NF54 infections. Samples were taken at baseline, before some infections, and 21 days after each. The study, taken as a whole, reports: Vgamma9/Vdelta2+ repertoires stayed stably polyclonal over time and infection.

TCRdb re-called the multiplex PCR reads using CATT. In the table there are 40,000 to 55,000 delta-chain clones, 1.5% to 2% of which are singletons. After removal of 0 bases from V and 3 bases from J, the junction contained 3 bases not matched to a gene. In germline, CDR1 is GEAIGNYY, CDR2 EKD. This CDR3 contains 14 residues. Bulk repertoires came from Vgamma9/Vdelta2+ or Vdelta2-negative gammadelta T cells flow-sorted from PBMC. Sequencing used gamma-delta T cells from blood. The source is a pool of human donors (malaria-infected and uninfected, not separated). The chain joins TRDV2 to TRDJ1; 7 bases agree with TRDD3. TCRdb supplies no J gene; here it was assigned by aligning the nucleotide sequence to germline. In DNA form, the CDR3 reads TGTGCCTGTGACACCGTAGGGGGATCCGATAAACTCATCTTT. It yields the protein CACDTVGGSDKLIF.